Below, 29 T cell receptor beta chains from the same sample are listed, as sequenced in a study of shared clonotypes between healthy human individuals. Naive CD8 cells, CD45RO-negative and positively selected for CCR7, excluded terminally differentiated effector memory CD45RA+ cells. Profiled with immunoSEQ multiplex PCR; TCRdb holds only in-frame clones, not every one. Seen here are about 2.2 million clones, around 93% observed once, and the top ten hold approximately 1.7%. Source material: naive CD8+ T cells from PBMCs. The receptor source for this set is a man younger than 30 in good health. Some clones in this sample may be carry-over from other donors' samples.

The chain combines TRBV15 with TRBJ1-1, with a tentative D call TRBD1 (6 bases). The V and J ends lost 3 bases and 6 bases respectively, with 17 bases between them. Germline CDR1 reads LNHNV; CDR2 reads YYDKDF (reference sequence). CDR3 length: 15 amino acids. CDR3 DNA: TGTGCCACCAGCAGTTCGAGGGGGTCGCGGGCTGAAGCTTTCTTT. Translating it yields CATSSSRGSRAEAFF.

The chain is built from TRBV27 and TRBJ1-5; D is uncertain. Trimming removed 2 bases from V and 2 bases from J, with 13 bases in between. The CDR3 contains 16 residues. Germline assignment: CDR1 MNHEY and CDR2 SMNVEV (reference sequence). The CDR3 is CASSLRFAVGNQPQHF. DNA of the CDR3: TGTGCCAGCAGTTTAAGATTTGCAGTGGGCAATCAGCCCCAGCATTTT.

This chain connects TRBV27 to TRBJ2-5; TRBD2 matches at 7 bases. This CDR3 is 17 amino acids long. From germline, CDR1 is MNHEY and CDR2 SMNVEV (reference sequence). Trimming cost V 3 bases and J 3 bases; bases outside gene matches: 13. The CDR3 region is CASSLKVRGSGKETQYF. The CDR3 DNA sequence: TGTGCCAGCAGTTTGAAAGTCCGGGGCAGCGGGAAAGAGACCCAGTACTTC.

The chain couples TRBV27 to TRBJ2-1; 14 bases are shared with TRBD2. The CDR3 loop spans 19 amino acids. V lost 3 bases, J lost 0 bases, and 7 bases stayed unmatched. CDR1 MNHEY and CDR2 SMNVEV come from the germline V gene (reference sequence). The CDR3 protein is CASSLVGGTSGSSYNEQFF. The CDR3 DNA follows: TGTGCCAGCAGTTTGGTGGGAGGGACTAGCGGGAGCTCCTACAATGAGCAGTTCTTC.

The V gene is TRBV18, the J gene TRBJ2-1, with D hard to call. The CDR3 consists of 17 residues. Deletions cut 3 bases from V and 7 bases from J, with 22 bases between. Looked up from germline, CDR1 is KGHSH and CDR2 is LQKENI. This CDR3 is CASSPAKKVLGFNEQFF. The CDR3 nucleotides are TGTGCCAGCTCACCGGCGAAGAAGGTGCTTGGGTTTAATGAGCAGTTCTTC.

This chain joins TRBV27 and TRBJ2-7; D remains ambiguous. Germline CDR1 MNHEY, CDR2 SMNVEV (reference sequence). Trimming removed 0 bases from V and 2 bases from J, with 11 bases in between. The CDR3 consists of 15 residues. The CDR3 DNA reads TGTGCCAGCAGTTTATCGGTAACGGGTACCTACGAGCAGTACTTC. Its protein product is CASSLSVTGTYEQYF.

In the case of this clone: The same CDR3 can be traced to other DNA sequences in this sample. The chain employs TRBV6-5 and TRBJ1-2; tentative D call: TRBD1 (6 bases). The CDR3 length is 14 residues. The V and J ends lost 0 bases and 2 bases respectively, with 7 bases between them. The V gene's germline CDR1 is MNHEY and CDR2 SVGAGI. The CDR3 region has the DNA TGTGCCAGCAGTTACTCTAGGGGGAACTATGGCTACACCTTC. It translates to CASSYSRGNYGYTF.

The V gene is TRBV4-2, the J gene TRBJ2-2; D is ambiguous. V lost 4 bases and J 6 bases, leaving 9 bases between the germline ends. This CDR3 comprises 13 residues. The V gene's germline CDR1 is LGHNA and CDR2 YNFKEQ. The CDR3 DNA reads TGTGCCAGCAGCCCTGCCTGGTCCGGGGAGCTGTTTTTT. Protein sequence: CASSPAWSGELFF.

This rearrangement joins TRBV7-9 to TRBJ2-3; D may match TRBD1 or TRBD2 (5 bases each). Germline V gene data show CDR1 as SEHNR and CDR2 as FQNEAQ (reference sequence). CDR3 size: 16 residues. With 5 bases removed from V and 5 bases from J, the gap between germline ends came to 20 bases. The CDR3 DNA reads TGTGCCAGCAGCATGGCCGGGGCCTCTATGGTAGATACGCAGTATTTT. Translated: CASSMAGASMVDTQYF.

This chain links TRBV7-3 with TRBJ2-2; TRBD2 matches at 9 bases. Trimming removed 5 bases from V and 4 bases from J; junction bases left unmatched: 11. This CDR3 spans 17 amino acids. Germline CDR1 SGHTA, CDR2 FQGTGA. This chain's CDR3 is CASSLPLAGVGTGELFF. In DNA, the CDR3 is TGTGCCAGCAGCCTCCCGTTAGCGGGAGTCGGCACCGGGGAGCTGTTTTTT.

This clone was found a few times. The CDR3 spells CASSFPMGSQPQHF. The DNA of the CDR3 is TGTGCCAGCAGCTTTCCAATGGGGAGTCAGCCCCAGCATTTT. The genes are TRBV5-8 and TRBJ1-5, with D unclear. In germline, CDR1 is SGHTS, CDR2 YDEGEE. The CDR3 spans 14 residues. Trimming removed 2 bases at V and 6 bases at J, with 12 bases between.

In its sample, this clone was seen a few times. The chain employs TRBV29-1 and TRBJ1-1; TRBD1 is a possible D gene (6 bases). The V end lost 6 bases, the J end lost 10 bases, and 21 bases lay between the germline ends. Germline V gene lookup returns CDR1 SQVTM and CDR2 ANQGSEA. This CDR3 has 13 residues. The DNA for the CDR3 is TGCAGCGTGCCCGGGACATCTATTCTCGGAGCTTTCTTT. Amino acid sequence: CSVPGTSILGAFF.

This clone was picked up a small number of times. CDR3 loop: CSVGPREPEAFF. In DNA form, the CDR3 reads TGCAGCGTTGGGCCCCGGGAACCTGAAGCTTTCTTT. The V call is TRBV29-1, the J call TRBJ1-1, with unresolved D. Germline V gene sequence: CDR1 SQVTM, CDR2 ANQGSEA. The CDR3 covers 12 residues. Trimming pared 4 bases from V and 6 bases from J, leaving 12 bases between.

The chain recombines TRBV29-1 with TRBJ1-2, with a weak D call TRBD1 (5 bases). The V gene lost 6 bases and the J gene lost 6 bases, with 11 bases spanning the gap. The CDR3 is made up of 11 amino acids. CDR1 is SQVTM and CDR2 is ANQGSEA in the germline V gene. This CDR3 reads CSVWMGDGYTF. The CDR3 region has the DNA TGCAGCGTCTGGATGGGGGATGGCTACACCTTC.

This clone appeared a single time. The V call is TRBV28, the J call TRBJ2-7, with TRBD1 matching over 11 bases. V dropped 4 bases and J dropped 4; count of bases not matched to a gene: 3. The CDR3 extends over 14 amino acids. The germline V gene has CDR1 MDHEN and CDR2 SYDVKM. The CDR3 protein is CASSYGTGGYEQYF. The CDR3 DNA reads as TGTGCCAGCAGTTATGGGACAGGGGGTTACGAGCAGTACTTC.

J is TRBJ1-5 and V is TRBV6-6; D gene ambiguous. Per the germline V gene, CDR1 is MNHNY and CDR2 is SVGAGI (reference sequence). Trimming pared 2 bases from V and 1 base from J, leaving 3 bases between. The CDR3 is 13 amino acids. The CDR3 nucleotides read TGTGCCAGCAGTTACGTCAGCAATCAGCCCCAGCATTTT. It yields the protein CASSYVSNQPQHF.

The CDR3 coding sequence is TGCAGCGAGTACCACGGGATTAGCGGGAATGGGGATACGCAGTATTTT. It translates to CSEYHGISGNGDTQYF. J is TRBJ2-3 and V is TRBV29-1, with 8 bases aligning to TRBD2. Looked up from germline, CDR1 is SQVTM and CDR2 is ANQGSEA. CDR3 size: 16 residues. J gave up 6 bases and V 7 bases, and 18 bases lay outside the gene matches.

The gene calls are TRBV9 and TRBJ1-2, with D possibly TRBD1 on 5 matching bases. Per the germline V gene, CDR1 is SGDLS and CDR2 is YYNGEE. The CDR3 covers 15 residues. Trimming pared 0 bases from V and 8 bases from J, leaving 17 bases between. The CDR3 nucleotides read TGTGCCAGCAGCGTAGAGTTAGGGGATCCCCGGGGCTACACCTTC. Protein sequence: CASSVELGDPRGYTF.

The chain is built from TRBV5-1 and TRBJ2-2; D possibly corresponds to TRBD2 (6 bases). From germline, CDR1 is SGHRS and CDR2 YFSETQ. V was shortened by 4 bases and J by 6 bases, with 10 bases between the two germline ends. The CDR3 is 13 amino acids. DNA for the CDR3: TGCGCCAGCAGCCCCGGAGGGGCCGGGGAGCTGTTTTTT. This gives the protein CASSPGGAGELFF. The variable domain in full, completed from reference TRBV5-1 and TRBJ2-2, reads KAGVTQTPRYLIKTRGQQVTLSCSPISGHRSVSWYQQTPGQGLQFLFEYFSETQRNKGNFPGRFSGRQFSNSRSEMNVSTLELGDSALYLCASSPGGAGELFFGEGSRLTVL.

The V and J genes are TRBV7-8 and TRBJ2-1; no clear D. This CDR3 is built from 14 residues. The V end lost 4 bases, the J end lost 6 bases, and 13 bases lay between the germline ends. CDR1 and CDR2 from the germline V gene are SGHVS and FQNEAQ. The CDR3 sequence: CASSSSRSSNEQFF. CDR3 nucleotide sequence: TGTGCCAGCAGCTCCAGTCGTTCCAGCAATGAGCAGTTCTTC.

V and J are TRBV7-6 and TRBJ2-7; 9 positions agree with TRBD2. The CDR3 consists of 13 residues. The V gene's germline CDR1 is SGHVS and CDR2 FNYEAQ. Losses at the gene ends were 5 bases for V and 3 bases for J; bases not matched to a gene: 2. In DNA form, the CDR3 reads TGTGCCAGCAGCCCGACTAGCGGCTACGAGCAGTACTTC. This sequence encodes CASSPTSGYEQYF.

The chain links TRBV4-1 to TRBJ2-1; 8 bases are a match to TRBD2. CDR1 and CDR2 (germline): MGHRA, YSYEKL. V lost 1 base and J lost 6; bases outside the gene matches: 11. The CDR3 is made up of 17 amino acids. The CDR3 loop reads CASSQGREGPRLNEQFF. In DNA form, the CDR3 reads TGCGCCAGCAGCCAAGGCCGGGAGGGCCCGAGGCTCAATGAGCAGTTCTTC.

The CDR3 sequence: CSVVEGVEQYF. DNA of the CDR3: TGCAGCGTTGTCGAAGGGGTTGAGCAGTACTTC. The chain combines TRBV29-1 with TRBJ2-7, with D perhaps TRBD1 (5 bases). Trimming cost V 4 bases and J 7 bases, with 11 bases left between them. CDR3 length: 11 residues. From germline, CDR1 is SQVTM and CDR2 ANQGSEA.

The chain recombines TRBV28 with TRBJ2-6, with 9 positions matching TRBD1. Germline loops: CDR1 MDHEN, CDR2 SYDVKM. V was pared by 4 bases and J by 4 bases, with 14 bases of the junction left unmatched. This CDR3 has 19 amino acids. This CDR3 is CASSSIRTGERSGANVLTF. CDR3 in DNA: TGTGCCAGCAGTTCAATCCGGACAGGGGAGAGGTCCGGGGCCAACGTCCTGACTTTC.

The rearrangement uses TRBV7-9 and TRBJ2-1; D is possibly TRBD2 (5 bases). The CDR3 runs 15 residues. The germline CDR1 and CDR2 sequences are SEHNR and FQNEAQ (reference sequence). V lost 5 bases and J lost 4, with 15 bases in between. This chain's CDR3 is CASSPDGRLYNEQFF. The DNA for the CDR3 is TGTGCCAGCAGCCCGGACGGAAGACTATACAATGAGCAGTTCTTC.

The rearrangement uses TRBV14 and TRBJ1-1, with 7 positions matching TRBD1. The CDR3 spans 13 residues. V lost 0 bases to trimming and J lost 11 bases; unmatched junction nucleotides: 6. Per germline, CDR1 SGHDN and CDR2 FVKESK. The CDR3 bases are TGTGCCAGCAGCCAAGATAGGGGACAGAGGGCTTTCTTT. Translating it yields CASSQDRGQRAFF.

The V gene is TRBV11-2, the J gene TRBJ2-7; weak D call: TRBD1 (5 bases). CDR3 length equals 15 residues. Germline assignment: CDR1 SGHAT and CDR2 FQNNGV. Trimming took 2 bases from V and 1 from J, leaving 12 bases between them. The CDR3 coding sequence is TGTGCCAGCAGCTTAAGGCCAGGGCTATCCTACGAGCAGTACTTC. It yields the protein CASSLRPGLSYEQYF.

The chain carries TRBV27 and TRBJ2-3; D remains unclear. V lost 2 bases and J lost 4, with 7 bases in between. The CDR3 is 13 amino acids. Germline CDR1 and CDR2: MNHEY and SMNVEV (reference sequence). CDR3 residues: CASSLQAADTQYF. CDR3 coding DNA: TGTGCCAGCAGTTTACAGGCCGCAGATACGCAGTATTTT.

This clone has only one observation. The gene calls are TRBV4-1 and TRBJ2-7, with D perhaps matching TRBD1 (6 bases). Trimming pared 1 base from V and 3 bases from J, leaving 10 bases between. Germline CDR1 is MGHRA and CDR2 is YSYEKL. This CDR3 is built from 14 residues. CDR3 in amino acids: CASSQGAQGYEQYF. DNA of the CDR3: TGCGCCAGCAGCCAAGGGGCACAGGGCTACGAGCAGTACTTC.